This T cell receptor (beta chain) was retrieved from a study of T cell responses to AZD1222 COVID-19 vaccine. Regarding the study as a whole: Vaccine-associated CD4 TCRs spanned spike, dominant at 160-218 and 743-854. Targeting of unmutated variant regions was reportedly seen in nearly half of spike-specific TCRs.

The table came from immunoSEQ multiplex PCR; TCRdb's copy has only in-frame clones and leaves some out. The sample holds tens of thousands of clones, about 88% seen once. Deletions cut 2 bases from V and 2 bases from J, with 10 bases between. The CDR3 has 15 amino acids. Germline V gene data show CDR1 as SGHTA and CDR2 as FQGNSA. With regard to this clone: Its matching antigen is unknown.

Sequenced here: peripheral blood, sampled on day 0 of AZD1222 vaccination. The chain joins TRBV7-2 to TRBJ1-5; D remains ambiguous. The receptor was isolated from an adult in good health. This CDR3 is CASSLISGRNQPQHF. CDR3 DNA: TGTGCCAGCAGCTTAATAAGCGGACGCAATCAGCCCCAGCATTTT.